The 19 T cell receptor beta chains below come from one sample, sequenced in a study of PD-L1 blockade in urothelial cancer (dated by TCRdb to 2017 to 2019). Receptor libraries were prepared by the immunoSEQ multiplex PCR assay. TCRdb re-hosts the immuneACCESS table, in-frame sequences only. Its copies lack some clones; in the studies checked, an unresolved V gene accounts for under half of them, and the cause for the rest is not known. The sample table lists around 80,000 clones, approximately 86% of them with a count of one. The ten largest make up over 5% of the sample. The input for sequencing was PBMCs, taken around atezolizumab (anti-PD-L1) treatment. These receptors were collected from a woman in her seventies with urothelial cancer.

The chain is built from TRBV9 and TRBJ2-1, with D perhaps TRBD1 (6 bases). Trimming removed 3 bases at V and 0 bases at J, with 13 bases between. CDR3 length equals 16 residues. In germline, CDR1 is SGDLS, CDR2 YYNGEE. This CDR3 is CASSGRTRGSYNEQFF. CDR3 DNA: TGTGCCAGCAGCGGACGGACCAGGGGCTCCTACAATGAGCAGTTCTTC.

The V call is TRBV27, the J call TRBJ2-1; TRBD2 agrees at 8 bases. Germline V gene data show CDR1 as MNHEY and CDR2 as SMNVEV (reference sequence). The CDR3 runs to 16 residues. The V and J ends lost 2 bases and 3 bases, in that order; junction bases with no gene match: 6. The CDR3 nucleotides read TGTGCCAGCAGTTTAACCTCCGGGACTAGCTACAATGAGCAGTTCTTC. This translates into CASSLTSGTSYNEQFF.

The chain employs TRBV5-6 and TRBJ2-5; D call uncertain. This CDR3 is 13 amino acids long. V lost 4 bases, J lost 0 bases, and 7 bases lay in between. Germline V gene lookup returns CDR1 SGHDT and CDR2 YYEEEE. CDR3 residues: CASSNTNQETQYF. The DNA for the CDR3 is TGTGCCAGCAGCAACACGAACCAAGAGACCCAGTACTTC.

The rearrangement links TRBV5-6 to TRBJ2-3; 8 bases are shared with TRBD2. CDR1 SGHDT and CDR2 YYEEEE come from the germline V gene. The J segment lost 0 bases and the V segment lost 6 bases, leaving 12 bases of the junction unmatched. The length of the CDR3 is 17 residues. As DNA, the CDR3 is TGTGCCAGCACCTCACCCTCAGCGGGGGCCAGCACAGATACGCAGTATTTT. This gives the protein CASTSPSAGASTDTQYF. Full variable domain (missing parts from reference TRBV5-6 and TRBJ2-3): DAGVTQSPTHLIKTRGQQVTLRCSPKSGHDTVSWYQQALGQGPQFIFQYYEEEERQRGNFPDRFSGHQFPNYSSELNVNALLLGDSALYLCASTSPSAGASTDTQYFGPGTRLTVL.

The chain joins TRBV11-2 to TRBJ2-1; 15 bases fit TRBD2. This CDR3 contains 17 residues. Germline lookup yields CDR1 SGHAT and CDR2 FQNNGV. V trimming: 5 bases; J trimming: 8 bases; junction bases outside the gene matches: 10. The CDR3 coding sequence is TGTGCCAGCAGCCCAGAAAGGTGGACTAGCGGGAGGGATGAGCAGTTCTTC. Its translation is CASSPERWTSGRDEQFF.

The rearrangement links TRBV2 to TRBJ1-1, with D perhaps TRBD1 (5 bases). Germline loops: CDR1 SNHLY, CDR2 FYNNEI. V was pared by 4 bases and J by 0 bases, with 12 bases between. The CDR3 consists of 15 residues. The CDR3 sequence: CASSGRGRLNTEAFF. The CDR3 DNA sequence: TGTGCCAGCAGTGGGAGGGGCAGATTGAACACTGAAGCTTTCTTT.

This rearrangement joins TRBV27 to TRBJ2-7; 8 bases match TRBD1. Germline V gene lookup returns CDR1 MNHEY and CDR2 SMNVEV (reference sequence). The J segment lost 0 bases and the V segment lost 6 bases, leaving 10 bases of the junction unmatched. CDR3 size: 16 residues. CDR3 sequence reads: CASRQVWTGSSYEQYF. DNA of the CDR3: TGTGCCAGCAGGCAAGTTTGGACAGGGAGCTCCTACGAGCAGTACTTC.

V gene TRBV30 combines with J gene TRBJ2-1; unclear D gene. This CDR3 spans 13 amino acids. CDR1 is GTSNPN, CDR2 SVGIG, per germline (reference sequence). V was trimmed by 0 bases and J by 5 bases, leaving 8 bases between them. Here the CDR3 DNA reads TGTGCCTGGAGTGTACTCAACCACAATGAGCAGTTCTTC. Residues: CAWSVLNHNEQFF.

The J gene is TRBJ1-4, the V gene TRBV10-3; 9 nucleotides align to TRBD1. Germline V gene sequence: CDR1 ENHRY, CDR2 SYGVKD. CDR3 size: 12 residues. V shed 6 bases, J shed 8 bases, and the junction held 1 base outside the gene matches. The CDR3 is CAISGQGEKLFF. The CDR3 DNA sequence: TGTGCCATCAGCGGACAGGGGGAAAAACTGTTTTTT.

The chain is built from TRBV4-2 and TRBJ2-1; 10 bases are shared with TRBD2. Trimming cost V 2 bases and J 1 base; bases outside gene matches: 8. The CDR3 has 18 residues. Germline CDR1 reads LGHNA; CDR2 reads YNFKEQ. For the CDR3, the DNA is TGTGCCAGCAGCCAATCGAGAGGTAGCGGGGGGTCCTACAATGAGCAGTTCTTC. Translating it yields CASSQSRGSGGSYNEQFF.

This clone was seen a single time. J is TRBJ2-7 and V is TRBV4-3; a possible D gene is TRBD1 (5 bases). Germline assignment: CDR1 LGHNA and CDR2 YSLEER. The CDR3 contains 14 residues. V was shortened by 4 bases and J by 0 bases, with 10 bases between the two germline ends. The CDR3 loop reads CASSLQVLSYEQYF. CDR3 sequence (DNA): TGCGCCAGCAGCCTACAGGTTCTCTCCTACGAGCAGTACTTC.

This chain links TRBV11-2 with TRBJ2-3; D perhaps matches TRBD2 (5 bases). The CDR3 has 15 amino acids. V lost 0 bases and J 4 bases, leaving 11 bases between the germline ends. CDR1 SGHAT and CDR2 FQNNGV come from the germline V gene. CDR3 residues: CASSLEAGRADTQYF. Written as DNA, the CDR3 is TGTGCCAGCAGCTTAGAGGCGGGTAGGGCAGATACGCAGTATTTT.

V gene TRBV19 combines with J gene TRBJ2-7, with 10 positions matching TRBD1. CDR1 and CDR2 from the germline V gene are LNHDA and SQIVND (reference sequence). There are 14 residues in the CDR3. The V gene end was trimmed by 4 bases and the J gene end by 6 bases; junction bases not matched to a gene: 6. The CDR3 region has the DNA TGTGCCAGTAGTAAAAGACAGGGGGCCGGCGAGCAGTACTTC. This encodes CASSKRQGAGEQYF.

The chain links TRBV13 to TRBJ2-3; the D is unclear. The CDR3 length is 15 residues. V was clipped by 3 bases and J by 1 base, with 11 bases between them. The germline CDR1 and CDR2 sequences are PRHDT and FYEKMQ (reference sequence). Written as DNA, the CDR3 is TGTGCCAGCAGCTTTCGGGTGTTCGGCACAGATACGCAGTATTTT. As protein: CASSFRVFGTDTQYF.

This clone was observed a handful of times. The genes are TRBV4-1 and TRBJ1-5, with D possibly TRBD1 on 6 matching bases. This CDR3 is built from 14 residues. V dropped 0 bases and J dropped 6 bases, with 9 bases sitting between them. The V gene's germline CDR1 is MGHRA and CDR2 YSYEKL. This CDR3 reads CASSQEGGAQPQHF. The CDR3 nucleotides are TGCGCCAGCAGCCAAGAAGGGGGGGCTCAGCCCCAGCATTTT.

This clone was seen once. The chain links TRBV4-2 to TRBJ2-3; 7 nucleotides line up with TRBD1. V trimming: 1 base; J trimming: 2 bases; junction bases outside the gene matches: 9. The CDR3 runs 17 residues. CDR1 LGHNA and CDR2 YNFKEQ come from the germline V gene. The CDR3 spells CASSQASKGGLTDTQYF. Here the CDR3 DNA reads TGTGCCAGCAGCCAAGCCTCCAAAGGGGGCCTCACAGATACGCAGTATTTT.

The chain recombines TRBV10-3 with TRBJ2-2; D is unclear. V lost 4 bases, J lost 6 bases, and 6 bases lay in between. Per germline, CDR1 ENHRY and CDR2 SYGVKD. The CDR3 spans 12 residues. The CDR3 DNA reads as TGTGCCATCAGTGGGAGCGCCGGGGAGCTGTTTTTT. Its protein is CAISGSAGELFF.

Only a few counts were recorded for this clone. The chain links TRBV5-4 to TRBJ1-6; weak D call: TRBD1 (6 bases). Germline V CDR1 and CDR2: SGHNT, YYREEE (reference sequence). This CDR3 has 17 amino acids. V dropped 0 bases and J dropped 5 bases, with 15 bases sitting between them. Here the CDR3 DNA reads TGTGCCAGCAGCTTGGGCAGGGGTTCGGCGGATAATTCACCCCTCCACTTT. It encodes CASSLGRGSADNSPLHF.

This chain joins TRBV10-3 and TRBJ2-7, with 13 nucleotides matching TRBD2. Germline loops: CDR1 ENHRY, CDR2 SYGVKD. The CDR3 contains 18 residues. Trimming removed 2 bases from V and 5 bases from J; junction bases left unmatched: 12. The CDR3 nucleotides are TGTGCCATCAGTGAGCATGAGGGACTAGCGGGAAGCGGGGACGAGCAGTACTTC. It encodes CAISEHEGLAGSGDEQYF.